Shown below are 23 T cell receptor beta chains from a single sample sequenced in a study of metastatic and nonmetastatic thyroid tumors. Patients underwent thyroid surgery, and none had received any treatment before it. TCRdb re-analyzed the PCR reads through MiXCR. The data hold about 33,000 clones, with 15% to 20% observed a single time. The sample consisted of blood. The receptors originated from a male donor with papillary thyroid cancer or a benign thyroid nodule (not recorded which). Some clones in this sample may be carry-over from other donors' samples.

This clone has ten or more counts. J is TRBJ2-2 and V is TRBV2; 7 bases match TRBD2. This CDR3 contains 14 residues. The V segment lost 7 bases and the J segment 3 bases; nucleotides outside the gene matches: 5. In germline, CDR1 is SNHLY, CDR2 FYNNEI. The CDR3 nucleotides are TGTGCCAGCAACCGCCTAGCGGACACCGGGGAGCTGTTTTTT. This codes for CASNRLADTGELFF.

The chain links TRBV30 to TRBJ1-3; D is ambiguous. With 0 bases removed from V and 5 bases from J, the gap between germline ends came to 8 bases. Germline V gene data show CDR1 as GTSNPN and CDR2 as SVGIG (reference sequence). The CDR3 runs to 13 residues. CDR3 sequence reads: CAWSVIPRNTIYF. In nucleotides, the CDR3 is TGTGCCTGGAGTGTAATCCCAAGAAACACCATATATTTT.

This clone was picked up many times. The CDR3: CASSLDRGYNEQFF. The DNA of the CDR3 is TGTGCCAGCAGCTTAGACAGGGGGTACAATGAGCAGTTCTTC. This sequence joins TRBV7-2 and TRBJ2-1; 8 positions agree with TRBD1. With 1 base clipped from V and 4 bases from J, the junction kept 0 bases outside the gene matches. CDR3 length: 14 amino acids. Germline CDR1 and CDR2: SGHTA and FQGNSA.

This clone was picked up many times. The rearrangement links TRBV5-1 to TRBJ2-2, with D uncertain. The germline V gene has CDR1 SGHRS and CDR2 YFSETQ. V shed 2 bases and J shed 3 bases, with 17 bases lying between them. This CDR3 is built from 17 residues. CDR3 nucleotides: TGCGCCAGCAGCTTATTCCACCACAACGCTTACACCGGGGAGCTGTTTTTT. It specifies CASSLFHHNAYTGELFF.

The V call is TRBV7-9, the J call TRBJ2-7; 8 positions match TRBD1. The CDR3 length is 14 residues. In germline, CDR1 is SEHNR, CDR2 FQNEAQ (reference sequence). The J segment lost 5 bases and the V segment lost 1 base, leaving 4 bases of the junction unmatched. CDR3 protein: CASSLGQGFHEQYF. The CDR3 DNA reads TGTGCCAGCAGCTTAGGACAGGGGTTCCACGAGCAGTACTTC.

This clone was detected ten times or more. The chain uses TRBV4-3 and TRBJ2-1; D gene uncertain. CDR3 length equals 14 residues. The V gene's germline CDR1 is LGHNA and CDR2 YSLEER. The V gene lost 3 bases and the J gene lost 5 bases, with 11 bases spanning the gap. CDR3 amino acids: CASSQWAKNNEQFF. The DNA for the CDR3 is TGCGCCAGCAGCCAGTGGGCCAAAAACAATGAGCAGTTCTTC.

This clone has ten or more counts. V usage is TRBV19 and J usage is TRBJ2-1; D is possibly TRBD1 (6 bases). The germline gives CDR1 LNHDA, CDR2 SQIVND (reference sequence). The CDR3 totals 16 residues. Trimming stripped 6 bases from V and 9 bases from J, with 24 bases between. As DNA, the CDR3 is TGTGCCAGTAGCCGCCCGATGACAGGAGGAATGGGTGAGCAGTTCTTC. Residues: CASSRPMTGGMGEQFF.

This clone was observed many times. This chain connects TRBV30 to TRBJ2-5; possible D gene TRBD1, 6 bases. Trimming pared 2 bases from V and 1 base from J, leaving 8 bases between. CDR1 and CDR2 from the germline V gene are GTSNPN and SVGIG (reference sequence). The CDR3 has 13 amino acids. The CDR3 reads CAWSYRVQETQYF. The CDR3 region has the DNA TGTGCCTGGAGTTACAGGGTCCAAGAGACCCAGTACTTC.

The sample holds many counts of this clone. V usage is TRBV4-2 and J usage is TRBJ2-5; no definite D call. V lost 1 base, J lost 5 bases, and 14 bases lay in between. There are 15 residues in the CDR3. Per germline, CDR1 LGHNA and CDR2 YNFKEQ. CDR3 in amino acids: CASSQVSGPGETQYF. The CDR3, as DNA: TGTGCCAGCAGCCAAGTTAGTGGTCCGGGTGAGACCCAGTACTTC.

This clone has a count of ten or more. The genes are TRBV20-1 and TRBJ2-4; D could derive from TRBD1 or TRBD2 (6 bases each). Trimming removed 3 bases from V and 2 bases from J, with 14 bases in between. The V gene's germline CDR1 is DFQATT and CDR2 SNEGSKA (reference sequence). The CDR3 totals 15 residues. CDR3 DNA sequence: TGCAGTGCTAGGGGGGGCCTTCGGACCAAAAACATTCAGTACTTC. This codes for CSARGGLRTKNIQYF.

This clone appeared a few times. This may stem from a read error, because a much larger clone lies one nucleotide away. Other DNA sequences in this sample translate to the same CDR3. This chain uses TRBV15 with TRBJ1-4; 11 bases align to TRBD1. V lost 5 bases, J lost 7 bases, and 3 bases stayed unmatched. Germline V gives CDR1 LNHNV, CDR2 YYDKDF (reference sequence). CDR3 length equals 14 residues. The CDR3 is CATSGGQGAEKLFF. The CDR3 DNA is TGTGCCACCAGCGGTGGACAGGGGGCTGAAAAACTGTTTTTT.

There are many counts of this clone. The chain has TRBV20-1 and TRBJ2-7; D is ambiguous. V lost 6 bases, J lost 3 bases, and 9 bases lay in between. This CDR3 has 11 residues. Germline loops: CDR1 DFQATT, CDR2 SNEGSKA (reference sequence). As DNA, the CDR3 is TGCAGTGCCCGGTGGGGCTACGAGCAGTACTTC. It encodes CSARWGYEQYF.

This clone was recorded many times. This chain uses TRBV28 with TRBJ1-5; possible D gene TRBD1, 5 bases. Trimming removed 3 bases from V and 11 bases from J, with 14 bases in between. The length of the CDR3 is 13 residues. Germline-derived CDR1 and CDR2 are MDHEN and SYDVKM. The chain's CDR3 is CASSLTAPLSQHF. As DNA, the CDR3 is TGTGCCAGCAGTTTGACAGCGCCTCTATCCCAGCATTTT.

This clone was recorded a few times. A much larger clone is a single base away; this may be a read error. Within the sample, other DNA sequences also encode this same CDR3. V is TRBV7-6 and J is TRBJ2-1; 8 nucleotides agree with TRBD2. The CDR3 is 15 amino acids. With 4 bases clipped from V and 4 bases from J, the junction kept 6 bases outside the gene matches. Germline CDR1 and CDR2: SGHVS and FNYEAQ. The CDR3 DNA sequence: TGTGCCAGCAGCTCACTAGCGGATCCATACAATGAGCAGTTCTTC. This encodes CASSSLADPYNEQFF. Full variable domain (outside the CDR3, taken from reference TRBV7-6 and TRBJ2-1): GAGVSQSPRYKVTKRGQDVALRCDPISGHVSLYWYRQALGQGPEFLTYFNYEAQQDKSGLPNDRFSAERPEGSISTLTIQRTEQRDSAMYRCASSSLADPYNEQFFGPGTRLTVL.

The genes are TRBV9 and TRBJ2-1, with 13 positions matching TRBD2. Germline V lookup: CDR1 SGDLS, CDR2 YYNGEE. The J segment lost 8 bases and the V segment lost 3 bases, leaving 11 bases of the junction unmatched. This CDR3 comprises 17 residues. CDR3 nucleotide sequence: TGTGCCAGCAGCGAGAGGGGTGGGACTAGCGGGGTCTATGAGCAGTTCTTC. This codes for CASSERGGTSGVYEQFF.

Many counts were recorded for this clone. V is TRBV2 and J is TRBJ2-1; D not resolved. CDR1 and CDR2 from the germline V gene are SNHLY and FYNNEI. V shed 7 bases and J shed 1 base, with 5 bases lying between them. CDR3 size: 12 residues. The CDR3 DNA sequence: TGTGCCAGCACCGAGTCCTACAATGAGCAGTTCTTC. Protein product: CASTESYNEQFF.

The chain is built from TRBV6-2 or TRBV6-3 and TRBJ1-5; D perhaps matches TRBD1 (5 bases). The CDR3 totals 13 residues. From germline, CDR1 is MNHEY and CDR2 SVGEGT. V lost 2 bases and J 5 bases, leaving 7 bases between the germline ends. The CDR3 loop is CASSYRGYQPQHF. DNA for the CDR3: TGTGCCAGCAGTTACAGGGGTTATCAGCCCCAGCATTTT.

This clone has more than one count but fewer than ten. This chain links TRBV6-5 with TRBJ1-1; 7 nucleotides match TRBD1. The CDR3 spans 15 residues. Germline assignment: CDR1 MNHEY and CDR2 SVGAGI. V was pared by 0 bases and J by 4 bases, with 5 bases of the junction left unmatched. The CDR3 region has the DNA TGTGCCAGCAGTTACTCCCAGGGGGTAGGCACTGAAGCTTTCTTT. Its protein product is CASSYSQGVGTEAFF.

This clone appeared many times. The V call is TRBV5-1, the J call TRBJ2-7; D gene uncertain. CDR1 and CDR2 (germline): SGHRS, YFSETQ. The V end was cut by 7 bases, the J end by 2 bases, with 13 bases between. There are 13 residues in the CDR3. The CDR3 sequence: CASSLDFTYEQYF. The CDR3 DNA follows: TGCGCCAGCTCCCTCGACTTTACCTACGAGCAGTACTTC.

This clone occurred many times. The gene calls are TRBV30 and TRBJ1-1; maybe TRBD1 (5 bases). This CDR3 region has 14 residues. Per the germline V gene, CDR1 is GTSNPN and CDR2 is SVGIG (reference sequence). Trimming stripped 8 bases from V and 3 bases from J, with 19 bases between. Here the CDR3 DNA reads TGTGCCCGCCGGGGAGGGGACGGGTACACTGAAGCTTTCTTT. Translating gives CARRGGDGYTEAFF. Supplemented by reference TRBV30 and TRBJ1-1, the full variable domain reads SQTIHQWPATLVQPVGSPLSLECTVEGTSNPNLYWYRQAAGRGLQLLFYSVGIGQISSEVPQNLSASRPQDRQFILSSKKLLLSDSGFYLCARRGGDGYTEAFFGQGTRLTVV.

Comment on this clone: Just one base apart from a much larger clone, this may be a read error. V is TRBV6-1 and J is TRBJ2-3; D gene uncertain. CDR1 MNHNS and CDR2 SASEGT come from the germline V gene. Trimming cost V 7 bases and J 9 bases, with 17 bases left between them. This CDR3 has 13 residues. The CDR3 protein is CASKSLAQDTQYF. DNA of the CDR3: TGTGCCAGCAAGTCTTTAGCCCAAGACACGCAGTATTTT.

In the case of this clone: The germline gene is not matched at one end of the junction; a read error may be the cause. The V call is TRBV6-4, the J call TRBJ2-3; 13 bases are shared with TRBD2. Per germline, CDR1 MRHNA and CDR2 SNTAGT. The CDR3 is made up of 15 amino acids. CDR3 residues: CARSELAGGPESQYF. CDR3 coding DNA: TGTGCCCGCAGTGAACTAGCGGGGGGGCCAGAGTCGCAGTATTTT.

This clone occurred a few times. In DNA, the CDR3 is TGTGCCAGCAGAAGGGACAGGGTCTTTATCTCCTACGAGCAGTACTTC. The encoded protein is CASRRDRVFISYEQYF. The rearrangement links TRBV2 to TRBJ2-7, with TRBD1 matching 9 bases. The V gene's germline CDR1 is SNHLY and CDR2 FYNNEI. This CDR3 contains 16 residues. J lost 0 bases, V lost 6 bases, and 9 bases had no gene match. The full variable domain, in which reference TRBV2 and TRBJ2-7 provide the parts outside the CDR3, is EPEVTQTPSHQVTQMGQEVILRCVPISNHLYFYWYRQILGQKVEFLVSFYNNEISEKSEIFDDQFSVERPDGSNFTLKIRSTKLEDSAMYFCASRRDRVFISYEQYFGPGTRLTVT.